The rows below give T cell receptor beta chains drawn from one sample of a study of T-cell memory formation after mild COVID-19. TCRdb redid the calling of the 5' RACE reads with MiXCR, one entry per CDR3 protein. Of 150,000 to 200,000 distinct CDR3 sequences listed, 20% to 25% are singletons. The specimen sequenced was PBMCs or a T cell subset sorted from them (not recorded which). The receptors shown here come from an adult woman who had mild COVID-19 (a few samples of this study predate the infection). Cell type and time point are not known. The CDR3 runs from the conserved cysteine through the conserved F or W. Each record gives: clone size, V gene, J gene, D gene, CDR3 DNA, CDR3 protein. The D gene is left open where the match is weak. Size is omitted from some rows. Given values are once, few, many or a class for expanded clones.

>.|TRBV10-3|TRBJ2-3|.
TGTGCCATCAGTGATGGGGGAACAGATACGCAGTATTTT
CAISDGGTDTQYF
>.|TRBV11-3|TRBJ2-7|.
TGTGCCAGCAGCTTAGACCCAGGGTTCACCTACGAGCAGTACTTC
CASSLDPGFTYEQYF
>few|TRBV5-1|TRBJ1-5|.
TGCGCCAGCAGCTTGGCCCCAGGGGTCAATCAGCCCCAGCATTTT
CASSLAPGVNQPQHF
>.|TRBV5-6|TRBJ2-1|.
TGTGCCAGCGTTACTTCGACAGGTTTCAATGAGCAGTTCTTC
CASVTSTGFNEQFF
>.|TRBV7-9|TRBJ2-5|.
TGTGCCAGCAGCTCCCTGCGATACGGCCAAGAGACCCAGTACTTC
CASSSLRYGQETQYF
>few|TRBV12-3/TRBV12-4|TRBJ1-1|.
TGTGCCAGCAGTGGCCAGGGTCGCACTGAAGCTTTCTTT
CASSGQGRTEAFF
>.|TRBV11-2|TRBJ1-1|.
TGTGCCAGCAGCCGTGGAGGACTTACTGAAGCTTTCTTT
CASSRGGLTEAFF
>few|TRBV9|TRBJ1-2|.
TGTGCCAGCAGCGTAGACAGTTATGGCTACACCTTC
CASSVDSYGYTF
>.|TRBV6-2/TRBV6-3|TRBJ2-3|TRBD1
TGTGCCAGCAGTCCACCTAACGACAGGGTCGGAGATACGCAGTATTTT
CASSPPNDRVGDTQYF
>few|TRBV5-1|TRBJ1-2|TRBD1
TGCGCCAGCAGCGCAGGGACAGGGGGCGCGGTCTATGGCTACACCTTC
CASSAGTGGAVYGYTF
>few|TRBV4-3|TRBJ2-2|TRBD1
TGCGCCAGCAGCCAAGATCCCTTGGACAGGGCAGGCACCGGGGAGCTGTTTTTT
CASSQDPLDRAGTGELFF
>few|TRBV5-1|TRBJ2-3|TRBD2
TGCGCCAGCAGCTTCTTGCGGGGGGGCGTAGATACGCAGTATTTT
CASSFLRGGVDTQYF
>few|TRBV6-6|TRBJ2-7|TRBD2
TGTGCCAGCAGTTACTCGGCGACTAGCGCTGACTACGAGCAGTACTTC
CASSYSATSADYEQYF
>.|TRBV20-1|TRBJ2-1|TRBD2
TGCAGTGCTATGACTAGCGATAGGTACAATGAGCAGTTCTTC
CSAMTSDRYNEQFF
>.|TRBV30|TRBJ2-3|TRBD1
TGTGCCTGGAGTCTGGGACAGGGGGAAGATACGCAGTATTTT
CAWSLGQGEDTQYF
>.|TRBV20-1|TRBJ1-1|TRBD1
TGCAGTGCCGTGGGACAGTGGAACACTGAAGCTTTCTTT
CSAVGQWNTEAFF
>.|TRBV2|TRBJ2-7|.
TGTGCCAGCAGTACAGGATTCTACGAGCAGTACTTC
CASSTGFYEQYF
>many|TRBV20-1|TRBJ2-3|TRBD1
TGCAGTGCTAGAGATCTAGGGGGCCAGTCGGTTACGCAGTATTTT
CSARDLGGQSVTQYF
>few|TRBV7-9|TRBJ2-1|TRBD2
TGTGCCAGCAGCTTGCCTCTCGGGGGGGCCTCAAATGAGCAGTTCTTC
CASSLPLGGASNEQFF
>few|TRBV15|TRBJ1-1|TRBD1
TGTGCCACCAGCAGAGGGACAGGGGGCGGTGAAGCTTTCTTT
CATSRGTGGGEAFF
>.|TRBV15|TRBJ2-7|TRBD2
TGTGCCACCAGCAGAGAGGGGACTAGCGCCTACTACGAGCAGTACTTC
CATSREGTSAYYEQYF
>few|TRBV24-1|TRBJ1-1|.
TGTGCCACCAGTGACACCCGGGGGGTGAACACTGAAGCTTTCTTT
CATSDTRGVNTEAFF
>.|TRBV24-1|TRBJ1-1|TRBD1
TGTGCCACCAGTACCGGGACAGGGAATGAAGCTTTCTTT
CATSTGTGNEAFF
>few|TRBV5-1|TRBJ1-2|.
TGCGCCAGCAGCCCGATTGGGACGGGGAACTATGGCTACACCTTC
CASSPIGTGNYGYTF
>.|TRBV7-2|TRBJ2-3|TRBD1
TGTGCCAGCAGCTTAGTAGTGGGACAGGATGGAGATACGCAGTATTTT
CASSLVVGQDGDTQYF
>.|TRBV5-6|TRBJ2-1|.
TGTGCCAGCAGCTTGACAGGTCAGGTATACAATGAGCAGTTCTTC
CASSLTGQVYNEQFF
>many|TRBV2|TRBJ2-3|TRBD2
TGTGCCACCTTAGCGGGAGCCACAGATACGCAGTATTTT
CATLAGATDTQYF
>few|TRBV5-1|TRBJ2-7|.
TGCGCCAGCAGCTTGGATAAGGCGCACGAGCAGCACTTC
CASSLDKAHEQHF
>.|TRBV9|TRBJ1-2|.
TGTGCCAGCAGCCCTCCGGGTACCTTTGGCTACACCTTC
CASSPPGTFGYTF
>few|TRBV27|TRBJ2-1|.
TGTGCCAGCAGCCACATTACAGGGTACAATGAGCAGTTCTTC
CASSHITGYNEQFF
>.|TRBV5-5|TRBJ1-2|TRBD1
TGTGCCAGCAGCGACAGGGGAAGGAACTATGGCTACACCTTC
CASSDRGRNYGYTF
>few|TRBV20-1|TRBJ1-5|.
TGCAGTGCTAGAGATATGGGGGACCCAAATCAGCCCCAGCATTTT
CSARDMGDPNQPQHF
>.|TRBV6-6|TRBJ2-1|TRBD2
TGTGCCAGCAGGATAAATAGCGGGAGCTACAATGAGCAGTTCTTC
CASRINSGSYNEQFF
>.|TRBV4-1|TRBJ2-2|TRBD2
TGCGCCAGCAGCCTCCTGACTAGCGGGGGGACCGGGGAGCTGTTTTTT
CASSLLTSGGTGELFF
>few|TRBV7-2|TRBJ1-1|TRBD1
TGTGCCAGCAGTTACGGACAGGGGCCCCAAGAAGCTTTCTTT
CASSYGQGPQEAFF
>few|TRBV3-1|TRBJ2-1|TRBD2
TGTGCCAGCAGCCCCCGCACATTACTAGCGGGAGCCTACAATGAGCAGTTCTTC
CASSPRTLLAGAYNEQFF
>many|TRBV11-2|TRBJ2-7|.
TGTGCCAGCAGCTTAGTGGAATACGAGCAGTACTTC
CASSLVEYEQYF
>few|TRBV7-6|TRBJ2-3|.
TGTGCCAGCAGCTTATTGACAGAAGGGACAGATACGCAGTATTTT
CASSLLTEGTDTQYF
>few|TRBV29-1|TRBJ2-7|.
TGCAGCGTTGAATTACAGGGCTACGAGCAGTACTTC
CSVELQGYEQYF
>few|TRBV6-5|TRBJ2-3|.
TGTGCCAGCAGTCCGGGACCTAGCACAGATACGCAGTATTTT
CASSPGPSTDTQYF
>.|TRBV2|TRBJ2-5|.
TGTGCCAGCAGTGAAGGCACAGAGACCCAGTACTTC
CASSEGTETQYF
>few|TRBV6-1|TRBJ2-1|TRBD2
TGTGCCAGCACGGGACTAGCGTCCTACAATGAGCAGTTCTTC
CASTGLASYNEQFF
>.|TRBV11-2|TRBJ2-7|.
TGTGCCAGCAGCTTATCCCCCGAGCAGTACTTC
CASSLSPEQYF
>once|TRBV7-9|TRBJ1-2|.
TGTGCCAGCAGCTTCCTCCCCCCAGAGTCTCCTAACTATGGCTACACCTTC
CASSFLPPESPNYGYTF
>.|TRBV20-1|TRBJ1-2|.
TGCAGTGCTAGAGATCGGGCAGGGAATGGCTACACCTTC
CSARDRAGNGYTF